These 11 T cell receptor beta chains share one sample of origin, sequenced in a study of CD4 and CD8 cells across lung adenocarcinoma regions. Using its own MiXCR run on the PCR reads, TCRdb lists one record per CDR3 protein. The sample consists of about 20,000 distinct CDR3 sequences, roughly 54% of them appearing once. Sequencing was done on a sample of CD8+ T cells from the center of a lung tumor. The receptors were sampled from a female donor with lung adenocarcinoma. The CD4 and CD8 labels of this study may be unreliable.

This clonotype was observed many times. This chain links TRBV10-1 with TRBJ2-3, with D unclear. From germline, CDR1 is WNHNN and CDR2 SYGVQD (reference sequence). V was cut by 4 bases and J by 2 bases, with 4 bases left in between. The CDR3 consists of 12 residues. The CDR3 protein is CASSGTTDTQYF. The CDR3 DNA sequence: TGCGCCAGCAGTGGAACCACAGATACGCAGTATTTT.

This clonotype was observed many times. The chain joins TRBV4-2 to TRBJ2-7; 7 bases align to TRBD2. Unmatched junction bases numbered 6, after V lost 3 bases and J lost 4 bases. Germline CDR1 and CDR2: LGHNA and YNFKEQ. The CDR3 spans 14 residues. The CDR3 DNA is TGTGCCAGCAGCCAGTCCGCTAGCGGTTACGAGCAGTACTTC. This encodes CASSQSASGYEQYF.

The chain links TRBV6-1 to TRBJ1-2, with D perhaps TRBD1 (5 bases). Between the trimmed V and J ends, which lost 7 bases and 7 bases, there was a span of 13 bases. This CDR3 contains 12 residues. From germline, CDR1 is MNHNS and CDR2 SASEGT. DNA for the CDR3: TGTGCCAGCACCCGGGGCGCATTTGGCTACACCTTC. This sequence encodes CASTRGAFGYTF.

In this sample, this clonotype turned up many times. The chain is built from TRBV4-1 and TRBJ2-6; TRBD1 aligns across 8 bases. Unmatched junction bases numbered 5, after V lost 4 bases and J lost 0 bases. The CDR3 has 17 residues. In germline, CDR1 is MGHRA, CDR2 YSYEKL. The CDR3 DNA reads TGCGCCAGCAGCCCGGGACAGGCGAACTCTGGGGCCAACGTCCTGACTTTC. It translates to CASSPGQANSGANVLTF.

This clonotype showed up many times. V is TRBV2 and J is TRBJ2-1, with 7 nucleotides matching TRBD2. The CDR3 covers 14 residues. Germline values: CDR1 SNHLY, CDR2 FYNNEI. The J segment lost 7 bases and the V segment lost 7 bases, leaving 10 bases of the junction unmatched. The CDR3 nucleotides read TGTGCCAGCACCACAGGTCGTAGCGGGAATGAGCAGTTCTTC. Translating gives CASTTGRSGNEQFF.

Note on this clonotype: No conserved phenylalanine or tryptophan is present at the end of the CDR3, so a read error is the likely explanation. This chain connects TRBV10-2 to TRBJ2-5, with 7 positions matching TRBD2. The J call may be faulty, since TRBJ2-1 better matches the DNA end. Germline V lookup: CDR1 WSHSY, CDR2 SAAADI. The CDR3 is 14 amino acids. The CDR3 sequence is CASSNWGGEETQFS. CDR3 in DNA: TGCGCCAGCAGTAATTGGGGGGGGGAAGAGACCCAGTTCTCG.

Worth noting for this clonotype: This is likely a read error, given that the CDR3 carries no conserved phenylalanine or tryptophan at its end. It is unclear where the CDR3 begins or ends on the DNA, so no DNA is shown, and the CDR3 is as TCRdb lists it. This chain uses TRBV6-5 with TRBJ2-6; TRBD2 reflects the table's D call only, with no check against the DNA. Germline-derived CDR1 and CDR2 are MNHEY and SVGAGI. Termini included, the CDR3 measures 18 amino acids. CDR3 protein: CASSYSQLAEYNEQFFGP.

To note about this clonotype: Mismatch with germline at one junction end may stem from a read error. This chain connects TRBV10-1 to TRBJ2-5; possible D gene TRBD1, 5 bases. From germline, CDR1 is WNHNN and CDR2 SYGVQD (reference sequence). The CDR3 has 14 residues. The CDR3 spells CAGSGARRTETQYF. The CDR3 DNA is TGCGCGGGCAGTGGGGCGCGGCGCACAGAGACGCAGTACTTT.

CDR3 nucleotides: TGTGCCAGCAGTCCACGCTCGGGGCTGGGCGCCACAAATACGCAGTACTTC. This sequence encodes CASSPRSGLGATNTQYF. The chain combines TRBV7-2 with TRBJ2-4; D may correspond to TRBD1 or TRBD2 (5 bases each). Germline V gives CDR1 SGHTA, CDR2 FQGNSA. This CDR3 is built from 17 residues. Trimming took off 6 bases at V and 13 bases at J, with 31 bases between the two ends. The complete variable domain, with remaining parts taken from reference TRBV7-2 and TRBJ2-4, reads GAGVSQSPSNKVTEKGKDVELRCDPISGHTALYWYRQSLGQGLEFLIYFQGNSAPDKSGLPSDRFSAERTGGSVSTLTIQRTQQEDSAVYLCASSPRSGLGATNTQYFGAGTRLSVL.

On this clonotype: A junction end diverges from the germline sequence, so it may reflect a read error. V and J are TRBV6-1 and TRBJ2-2; D assignment may be TRBD1 or TRBD2 (5 bases each). CDR1 MNHNS and CDR2 SASEGT come from the germline V gene. The length of the CDR3 is 16 residues. CDR3 DNA sequence: TGTGCCAGCAGGGGCCGAGGGGCTGCGAGCACCGGGGAGCAGTTTTTT. Protein sequence: CASRGRGAASTGEQFF.

This clonotype is medium-sized (0.01 to 0.1%). J is TRBJ2-3 and V is TRBV10-1; TRBD2 is a possible D gene (6 bases). The germline V gene has CDR1 WNHNN and CDR2 SYGVQD (reference sequence). The CDR3 extends over 13 amino acids. V lost 3 bases, J lost 4 bases, and 8 bases lay in between. The CDR3 nucleotides read TGCGCCAGCAGTGAAAGGGAGGCAGATACGCAGTATTTT. It encodes CASSEREADTQYF.